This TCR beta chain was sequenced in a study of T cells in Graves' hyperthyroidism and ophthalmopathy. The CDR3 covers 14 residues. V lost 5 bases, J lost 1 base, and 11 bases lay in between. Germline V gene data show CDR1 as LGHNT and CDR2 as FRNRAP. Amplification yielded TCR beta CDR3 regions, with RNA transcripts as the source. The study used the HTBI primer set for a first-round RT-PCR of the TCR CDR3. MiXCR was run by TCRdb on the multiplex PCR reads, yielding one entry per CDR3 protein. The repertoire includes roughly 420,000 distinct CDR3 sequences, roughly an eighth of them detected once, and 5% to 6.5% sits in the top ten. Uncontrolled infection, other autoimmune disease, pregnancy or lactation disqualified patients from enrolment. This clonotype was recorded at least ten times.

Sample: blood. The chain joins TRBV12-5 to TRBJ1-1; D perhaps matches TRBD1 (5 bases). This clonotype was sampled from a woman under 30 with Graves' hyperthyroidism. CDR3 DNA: TGTGCTAGTGGTGTGGGACCGACGAACACTGAAGCTTTCTTT. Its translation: CASGVGPTNTEAFF.